This TCR beta chain comes out of a study of OX40 agonist ivuxolimab in advanced cancers. About the study: Partial responses were achieved by three patients, one with hepatocellular carcinoma and two with cutaneous melanoma. Study observations and caveats: On average, a greater number of expanded clones characterised CD8+ T cells relative to CD4+. At 0.1-3.0 mg/kg, partial responders had clonal expansion among the lowest observed.

With regard to this clone: Its antigen is not identified.

Profiled with immunoSEQ multiplex PCR; TCRdb holds only in-frame clones, not every one. The sample includes roughly 80,000 clones, under 90% of them seen just once. The V gene's germline CDR1 is LGHNA and CDR2 YNFKEQ. With 5 bases removed from V and 6 bases from J, the gap between germline ends came to 10 bases. CDR3 size: 12 residues. The origin of this receptor is an adult with an advanced solid tumor such as melanoma, head and neck, liver or kidney cancer. The sample was CD4+ or CD8+ T cells sorted from blood, taken in a trial of the OX40 agonist ivuxolimab. This chain uses TRBV4-2 with TRBJ1-2; maybe TRBD1 (6 bases). The CDR3 loop reads CASSSNRDGYTF. As DNA, the CDR3 is TGTGCCAGCAGCTCCAACAGGGATGGCTACACCTTC.